A selection of T cell receptor beta chains follows, all from one sample in a study of cytomegalovirus exposure and HLA in healthy donors. Generated by immunoSEQ multiplex PCR, the TCRdb table keeps only in-frame clones and is missing some. The sample lists around 200,000 clones, about 74% seen once, with around 15% in the top ten. Sequenced: PBMCs. These receptors originate from a man between 40 and 49 years old in good health and CMV-seronegative. Both conserved end residues are part of each CDR3. The order of the fields is D gene, V gene, J gene, CDR3 protein. The D gene is left open where the match is weak.

TRBD1	TRBV6-1	TRBJ2-2	CASSEKGGQGRTGELFF
.	TRBV7-9	TRBJ2-6	CTGRVSGANVLTF
TRBD2	TRBV9	TRBJ2-7	CASSLSGSGEQYF
.	TRBV7-2	TRBJ1-1	CASSPRAAGTEAFF
TRBD1	TRBV9	TRBJ1-2	CASSGTQGAYGYTF
TRBD2	TRBV7-9	TRBJ2-3	CASSSRLAPDTQYF
TRBD2	TRBV19	TRBJ2-1	CASSSRTSGIYNEQFF
TRBD1	TRBV6-1	TRBJ1-2	CASSADRGHYGYTF
TRBD2	TRBV7-9	TRBJ2-1	CASSSPAAGGDEQFF
TRBD1	TRBV7-8	TRBJ2-4	CASSLEGARSKAKNIQYF
.	TRBV2	TRBJ2-3	CASSDLTNEDTDTQYF
TRBD1	TRBV7-2	TRBJ2-2	CASSLTRGRLGGELFF
TRBD1	TRBV27	TRBJ2-7	CASSSRDRIYEQYF
.	TRBV28	TRBJ2-7	CASSPLGKEQYF
.	TRBV7-2	TRBJ2-5	CASSQMGGAETQYF
.	TRBV30	TRBJ2-3	CAWSVPYRTDTQYF
.	TRBV5-1	TRBJ2-7	CASSLAQEEQYF
TRBD1	TRBV4-2	TRBJ1-2	CASSQDRQGGNYGYTF
.	TRBV28	TRBJ1-6	CASRTGLVPLHF
TRBD1	TRBV5-4	TRBJ1-1	CASSSGTGGTEAFF
TRBD1	TRBV6-6	TRBJ1-2	CASTLDRAWYGYTF
TRBD1	TRBV28	TRBJ2-7	CASSSGSGDRYEQYF
.	TRBV7-2	TRBJ2-1	CASSLGVNSDKQFF
.	TRBV4-1	TRBJ1-3	CASSPLLVTGGGNTIYF
TRBD1	TRBV9	TRBJ2-7	CASSVGIGQGYDEQYF
.	TRBV2	TRBJ2-5	CASRRRLQETQYF
TRBD2	TRBV10-2	TRBJ2-5	CASRLAGKETQYF
.	TRBV21-1	TRBJ2-6	CASSKALTTSGPSPSSGANVLTF
.	TRBV6-6	TRBJ1-5	CASSPTGQKGNQPQHF
.	TRBV27	.	CASSPQVYSYEQYF
.	TRBV15	TRBJ1-4	CATSRRGATANEKLFF
TRBD1	TRBV7-9	TRBJ1-1	CSSTGTGRDTEAFF
.	TRBV9	TRBJ2-7	CASSVQGSNEQYF
.	TRBV7-9	TRBJ2-7	CASSSGVVQSNYEQYF
TRBD1	TRBV25-1	TRBJ2-1	CASTQGRGQGGNEQFF
TRBD1	TRBV7-3	TRBJ1-1	CASSLLGQGDERNTEAFF
.	TRBV27	TRBJ1-5	CASSPRTVSNQPQHF